Below, one T cell receptor beta chain is given with its context. Its specific antigen is unknown. No much larger clone exists at a distance of one base, and base qualities are not known. This sample was taken from a study of cytomegalovirus exposure and HLA in healthy donors listed by TCRdb under 2017. As for the study more broadly: An earlier analysis of 587 of the donors reported 250 to 350 Gb of sequence data and 100 million to 130 million unique TCR beta sequences from about 200 million T cells. An early release covering 550 to 650 HLA-typed donors comprised about 300 gigabases of sequencing data and approximately 80 million unique TCR sequences. Of the roughly 400 genotyped donors, 65% to 90% were placed in the genetic ancestry cluster associated with self-reported Caucasian donors. The study aimed to test whether signatures of past pathogen exposure could be identified by cataloging public T cell receptors. The study used immunosequencing to profile the T cell repertoires of more than 650 subjects and linked those repertoires to cytomegalovirus serostatus. Along with the approximately 670-subject first cohort, a separate validation cohort of approximately 110 different subjects was used. High-throughput TCR immunosequencing, statistical association of individual TCRs with disease status, and machine learning were combined to predict cytomegalovirus infection status. To study patterns of TCR occurrence, a later analysis re-analyzed previously published TCR beta repertoires from 650 to 750 donors and added high-resolution HLA genotyping. The later analysis used no new phenotypic data to find candidate immune exposures, relying instead on TCR beta sequences and their occurrence across donors. An earlier analysis of around 580 of the donors used high-throughput TCR beta sequencing to judge whether each TCR beta V gene segment behaved as functional or pseudogenic. Donor age, sex, ethnicity and CMV serostatus were compiled together with the repertoire data. Genome-wide SNP genotypes for about 65% of the 666 donors were used in a later genetic analysis, which treated that subset as a discovery cohort. All discovery cohort repertoires had been generated using a single sequencing platform. HLA typing covered class I and class II loci at four-digit resolution. The number of donors typed differed by locus, with roughly 620-630 for A, B, C, DRB1 and DQB1, more than 500 for DQA1, 600 to 610 for DPA1, and around 460 for DPB1. A handful of DR-DQ haplotypes were handled as single units for association and clustering because linkage in the cohort was strong. Among about 400 genotyped donors of the cohort, an average of roughly 230,000 unique TCR beta nucleotide sequences was sequenced per donor, of which approximately 19% were non-productive. What the study reported, not specific to this receptor: A later analysis found that most CMV-associated TCR beta chains appeared HLA-restricted, with HLA associations seemingly driven largely by CMV exposure. In a later genetic analysis, fewer N-insertions in productive TCRs were reported among donors in an Asian-associated ancestry cluster than the roughly 700-donor mean. The classifier was reported to diagnose cytomegalovirus status with high specificity and sensitivity in both the original and validation cohorts. In this cohort, only TCR beta chains were sequenced, and detectable features were limited by the absence of alpha or paired-chain data. In vitro tests confirmed that a few of the cytomegalovirus-associated TCR beta chains recognize cytomegalovirus antigens. Most TCR sequences were observed very rarely across donors, whereas some public TCRs were present in many individuals. A cluster of highly shared sequence variants was judged likely to represent a technical artifact of the sequencing pipeline. Correlated functional status among segregating V segments might be attributable to linkage disequilibrium, but an unknown experimental factor could not be ruled out. An earlier analysis of 587 of the donors showed that most TCR beta V segments appeared in productive rearrangements either about 90% or about 30% of the time, which broadly matched IMGT annotations. Presence/absence analyses assumed roughly uniform sequencing depth across donors, an assumption that may not hold. In a later genetic analysis, a missense DCLRE1C variant was associated with V-gene and J-gene trimming of TCR beta chains, and the association was replicated in an independent cohort. The study gave a list of about 160 TCR beta chains associated with cytomegalovirus. Assigning TCR associations to individual alleles was difficult when HLA alleles, especially DR and DQ, strongly co-occurred. A further reported finding was that TCR beta sequences accurately predicted the HLA-A and HLA-B alleles for most subjects in the first cohort. According to the authors, the approach could potentially be generalized to other disease states and immunological phenotypes. According to a later analysis, parvovirus B19, influenza, CMV and Epstein-Barr virus appeared linked to several top co-occurrence clusters. Specific HLA alleles were associated with about 17,000 TCR beta sequences at a false discovery rate of 0.05 in a later analysis. In a later analysis, the rate of TCR association differed among HLA loci, with DRB1 alleles having the most associated TCRs and HLA-C alleles having the fewest. In a later analysis, HLA-associated TCR beta chains were found to be more clonally expanded and to have lower generation probabilities than equally common non-associated chains. Because some donors lacked HLA typing at each locus, the association tests relied only on the typed subset. Immune exposure information for the cohort was limited to CMV serostatus. Because counts were too low, more than 15 rarely observed V segments, including chromosome 9 orphons, were left out of the earlier analysis of about 620 of the donors.

The cohort was made up of approximately 670 healthy bone marrow donors. At the time of sampling, every cohort member was nominally healthy, though immune exposures that went unrecorded were likely present. The donor tested CMV seronegative and was one of the 352 seronegative cohort members. Every donor gave a peripheral blood sample, and the peripheral blood mononuclear cells from that sample were used for TCR beta sequencing. Genomic DNA extraction from the blood cell samples was performed with the Qiagen DNeasy Blood Extraction Kit. Library preparation used the immunoSEQ multiplex PCR assay. The multiplex PCR relied on a mix of 60 forward primers for TCR Vbeta segments and 13 reverse primers for TCR Jbeta segments. A multiplex PCR assay on genomic DNA amplified the CDR3 region of rearranged TCR beta genes. Amplified TCR beta libraries were sequenced as 87-base-pair reads on the Illumina HiSeq System. As for how the authors treated the data: A later analysis counted approximately 84 million unique TCR beta chains across the 650 to 800 repertoires, and 9 million to 14 million of these chains were shared by at least two donors. To remove PCR and sequencing errors, raw reads were error-corrected and collapsed into unique sequences using a nearest-neighbor algorithm that merged closely related sequences. Alignment of CDR3 sequences to IMGT reference sequences was used to assign V, D and J gene segments. For a sequence to be retained, at least a six-nucleotide match to both a V gene segment and a J gene segment was required. Rearrangements were called productive when the CDR3 lacked stop codons and stayed in frame with V and J; all others were non-productive. CDR3 was defined by IMGT convention, running from the second conserved V-encoded cysteine to the conserved J-encoded phenylalanine. The earlier analysis of about 570 of the donors excluded any sequence lacking an unambiguous match to a single V gene segment. An earlier analysis of just under 600 of the donors called V segments functional above 56.7% productive rearrangements and segregating when the between-donor standard deviation exceeded 5%. A statistical classification framework was developed to diagnose cytomegalovirus status using the catalog of TCR beta chain sequences. In a later analysis, V and J genes were assigned by comparing TCR nucleotide sequences against IMGT/GENE-DB human TR gene sequences. In a later analysis, CDR3 sequences and most-parsimonious VDJ recombination scenarios were assigned using the TCRdist pipeline. A later analysis defined each TCR beta chain by its CDR3 amino acid sequence plus V-gene family, and excluded reads lacking a unique V-gene family. In a later analysis, approximately 640 highly shared, low-generation-probability nucleotide sequences were removed to address suspected cross-contamination and a sequencing artifact. In a later analysis, a clonal expansion index was calculated for each public chain from normalized within-repertoire ranks of inferred template counts. In a later analysis, generation probabilities were computed with a VDJ recombination model fitted to out-of-frame rearrangements, and the resulting probabilities were checked against IGoR. In a later analysis, TCR-TCR, TCR-HLA and TCR-CMV co-occurrence was scored with hypergeometric tests, and a repertoire-size bias correction was applied to TCR pairs. To estimate false discovery rates, a later analysis permuted the HLA or CMV assignments 20 times. In a later analysis, co-occurring TCRs were grouped using DBSCAN, with TCRdist sequence similarity added in when clustering inside HLA-allele-positive subsets. Co-occurrence clustering excluded repertoires with fewer than 30,000 or more than 120,000 public chains, plus five with anomalous nucleotide sharing. The source is immuneACCESS, and TCRdb retained only in-frame sequences with V and J called. Part of the clones is not carried over; for the studies checked, unresolved V genes explain less than half of this, and the remainder is unexplained. The V and J calls and clone size were taken over from that table, and D and trimming were inferred from the DNA. The sample profile shows 160,000 or so clones; almost 85% of them were found once. The ten largest clones represent 0.5% to 0.55% of the sample.

The TCR comes from a woman aged 45-60 years in good health and CMV-seronegative. The sample comprised PBMCs.

At the DNA level, the sequence is TGTGCCAGCAGTTTGATTAACAGGGGATATGGCTACACCTTC. The resulting protein is CASSLINRGYGYTF. Recombination linked TRBV27 to TRBJ1-2; 7 nucleotides in the junction match TRBD1. CDR1 MNHEY and CDR2 SMNVEV are derived from the germline V gene (reference sequence). The CDR3 runs 14 residues from the cysteine to the phenylalanine. CDR3 DNA is the only sequence kept; it has 42 bases, read in frame from the first base. Trimming takes 3 bases off V and 5 bases off J; junction bases not matched to a gene: 6.